This T cell receptor (beta chain) stems from a study of shared clonotypes between healthy human individuals. Here immunoSEQ multiplex PCR was the method, and the copy in TCRdb shows in-frame clones only, minus some. The profile shows 1.5 million to 1.9 million clones, 95% to 99% of them singletons. This CDR3 is built from 13 residues. V was shortened by 6 bases and J by 8 bases, with 14 bases between the two germline ends. From germline, CDR1 is MNHNS and CDR2 SASEGT. Specimen: naive CD4+ T cells sorted from blood. The subset is: CD45RA+ positively selected. The sequence came from a man between 25 and 39 years old in good health. This chain uses TRBV6-1 with TRBJ2-1; D is uncertain. Here the CDR3 reads CASREDHRDEQFF. CDR3 coding DNA: TGTGCCAGCAGAGAGGACCACCGGGATGAGCAGTTCTTC.